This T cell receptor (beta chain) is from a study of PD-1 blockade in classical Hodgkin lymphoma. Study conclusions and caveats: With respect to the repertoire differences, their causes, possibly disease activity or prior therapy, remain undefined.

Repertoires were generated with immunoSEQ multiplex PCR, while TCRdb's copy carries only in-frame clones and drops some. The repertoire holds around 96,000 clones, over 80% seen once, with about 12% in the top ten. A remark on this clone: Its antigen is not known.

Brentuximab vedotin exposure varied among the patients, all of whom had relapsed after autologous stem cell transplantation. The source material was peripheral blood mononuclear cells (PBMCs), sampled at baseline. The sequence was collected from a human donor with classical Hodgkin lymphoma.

The CDR3 DNA reads as TGTGCCAGCAGTGAACGTGGGGGCCAGGAGACCCAGTACTTC. This encodes CASSERGGQETQYF. V usage is TRBV2 and J usage is TRBJ2-5; D is possibly TRBD1 (6 bases). The CDR3 consists of 14 residues. Looked up from germline, CDR1 is SNHLY and CDR2 is FYNNEI. Trimming cost V 2 bases and J 5 bases, with 12 bases left between them.